This is a list of T cell receptor beta chains from one sample in a study of blood T cell repertoires in COVID-19. This table comes from immunoSEQ multiplex PCR, and its TCRdb copy is limited to in-frame clones, with some not included. In the table there are roughly 350,000 clones, around 84% of which are singletons. The source material was peripheral blood. All receptors derive from a woman aged 18-30 years with acute or convalescent COVID-19. CDR3s include the opening cysteine and the closing phenylalanine or tryptophan. A D gene is named only where the DNA matches it firmly. For some rows the clone size is stated as once, few or many, or as a class when expanded; others skip it.

j_call clone_size v_call d_call cdr3_aa cdr3_nt
TRBJ1-5 . TRBV19 . CASTRGGGQPQHF TGTGCCAGTACTCGAGGGGGGGGTCAGCCCCAGCATTTT
TRBJ1-1 many TRBV27 TRBD1 CASRSFGGQGYVAFF TGTGCCAGCAGGTCTTTTGGGGGACAGGGCTACGTGGCTTTCTTT
TRBJ1-1 . TRBV27 TRBD1 CASSHDPGQEAFF TGTGCCAGCAGTCACGACCCGGGACAGGAAGCTTTCTTT
TRBJ1-2 . TRBV27 TRBD1 CASRRQGPTNYGYTF TGTGCCAGCAGACGACAGGGGCCCACTAACTATGGCTACACCTTC
TRBJ2-2 . TRBV6-1 . CASSELATNTGELFF TGTGCCAGCAGTGAATTGGCAACGAACACCGGGGAGCTGTTTTTT
TRBJ1-4 . TRBV2 TRBD1 CASSAPPDRNYEKLFF TGTGCCAGCAGCGCCCCACCGGACAGGAACTACGAAAAACTGTTTTTT
TRBJ2-2 . TRBV9 TRBD1 CASSVVAGGASTGELFF TGTGCCAGCAGCGTAGTTGCAGGGGGCGCAAGCACCGGGGAGCTGTTTTTT
TRBJ2-1 once TRBV9 TRBD2 CASSVAGDPSNEQFF TGTGCCAGCAGCGTCGCGGGGGACCCTTCAAATGAGCAGTTCTTC
TRBJ2-1 few TRBV5-8 . CASSLVTSSYNEQFF TGTGCCAGCAGCTTGGTTACGAGCTCCTACAATGAGCAGTTCTTC
TRBJ2-7 . TRBV19 . CATQPRGSPYEQYF TGTGCCACCCAACCCCGGGGAAGCCCATACGAGCAGTACTTC
TRBJ1-1 . TRBV5-5 . CASSSQGPTEAFF TGTGCCAGCAGTTCACAGGGTCCCACTGAAGCTTTCTTT
TRBJ2-7 . TRBV6-1 . CASSDSASYEQYF TGTGCCAGCAGTGACAGCGCGTCCTACGAGCAGTACTTC
TRBJ1-4 . TRBV6-5 . CASSPRQGSNEKLFF TGTGCCAGCAGCCCAAGGCAGGGGTCGAATGAAAAACTGTTTTTT
TRBJ2-7 . TRBV29-1 TRBD2 CSVEVAGEGYEQYF TGCAGCGTTGAAGTTGCGGGAGAAGGGTACGAGCAGTACTTC
TRBJ2-7 . TRBV1 . CTSSLSGRANEQYF TGCACCAGCAGCCTTAGCGGGAGGGCCAACGAGCAGTACTTC
TRBJ2-6 . TRBV5-1 . CASSFGRDFSGANVLTF TGCGCCAGCAGCTTTGGCAGGGACTTCTCTGGGGCCAACGTCCTGACTTTC
TRBJ2-5 . TRBV9 TRBD2 CASSVGAGGIEETQYF TGTGCCAGCAGCGTGGGAGCGGGGGGCATTGAAGAGACCCAGTACTTC
TRBJ2-3 . TRBV5-1 . CASSLAMRTVPPDTQYF TGCGCCAGCAGCTTGGCCATGAGAACAGTCCCCCCAGATACGCAGTATTTT
TRBJ1-6 few TRBV11-2 TRBD1 CASSPGRGPFNSPLHF TGTGCCAGCAGCCCGGGCAGGGGGCCGTTTAACTCACCCCTCCACTTT
TRBJ1-3 once TRBV9 . CASSVYGNTIYF TGTGCCAGCAGCGTATATGGAAACACCATATATTTT
TRBJ1-6 . TRBV12-3/TRBV12-4 TRBD1 CATGQGNSPLHF TGTGCCACCGGACAGGGCAATTCACCCCTCCACTTT
TRBJ1-5 . TRBV28 TRBD1 CASGDRGSEKRNQPQHF TGTGCCAGCGGGGACAGGGGGTCCGAAAAGAGAAATCAGCCCCAGCATTTT
TRBJ2-3 . TRBV7-8 TRBD2 CASSPEGLLLTDTQYF TGTGCCAGCAGCCCGGAGGGACTACTATTAACAGATACGCAGTATTTT